The present entry profiles one T cell receptor (beta chain) with its context. Its antigen is as yet unknown. The data are from a study of T-cell memory formation after mild COVID-19. On the study more broadly: TCR clusters largely stayed donor specific. General observations from the study: Among clones peaking at day 37 in the second wave, SARS-CoV-2 specificity remained unconfirmed. Day 15 to 85 contracting clones showed balanced CD4/CD8; day 15 to 37 expanders favored CD4+.

Germline CDR1 and CDR2: DFQATT and SNEGSKA (reference sequence). V lost 3 bases to trimming and J lost 5 bases, with 17 bases between them. The CDR3 consists of 14 residues. TCRdb fed the 5' RACE reads into MiXCR, producing one record per CDR3 protein. Among 140,000 or so distinct CDR3 sequences, roughly 21% were seen once, and the ten largest hold 2% to 2.5%. The chain couples TRBV20-1 to TRBJ2-7, with a tentative D call TRBD2 (6 bases). The TCR originated in an adult woman who had mild COVID-19 (a few samples of this study predate the infection). Cell type and time point are not known. The sequencing sample was made of PBMCs or a T cell subset sorted from them (not recorded which). DNA for the CDR3: TGCAGTGCTAGGGGCGGGACTCGCCTCCACGAGCAGTACTTC. Protein product: CSARGGTRLHEQYF.